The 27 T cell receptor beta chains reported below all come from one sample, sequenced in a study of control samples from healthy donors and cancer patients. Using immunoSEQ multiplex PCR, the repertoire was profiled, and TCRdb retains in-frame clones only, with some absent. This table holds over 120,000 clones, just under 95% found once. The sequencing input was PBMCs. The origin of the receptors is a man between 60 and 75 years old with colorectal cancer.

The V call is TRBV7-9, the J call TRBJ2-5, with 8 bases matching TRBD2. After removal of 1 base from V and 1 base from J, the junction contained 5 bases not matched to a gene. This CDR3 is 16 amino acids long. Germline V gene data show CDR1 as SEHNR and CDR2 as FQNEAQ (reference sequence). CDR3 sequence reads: CASSLERGGFQETQYF. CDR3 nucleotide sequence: TGTGCCAGCAGCTTAGAACGGGGGGGTTTCCAAGAGACCCAGTACTTC.

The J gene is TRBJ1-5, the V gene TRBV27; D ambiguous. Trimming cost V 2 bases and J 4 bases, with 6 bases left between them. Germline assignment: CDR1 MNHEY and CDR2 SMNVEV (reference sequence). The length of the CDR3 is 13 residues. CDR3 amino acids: CASSLKGNQPQHF. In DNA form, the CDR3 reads TGTGCCAGCAGTTTAAAGGGTAATCAGCCCCAGCATTTT.

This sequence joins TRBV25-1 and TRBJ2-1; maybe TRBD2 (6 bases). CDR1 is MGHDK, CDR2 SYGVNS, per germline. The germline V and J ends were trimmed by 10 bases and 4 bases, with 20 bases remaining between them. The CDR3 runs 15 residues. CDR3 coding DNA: TGTGCCACCCAACGAACTCGGGGGAGTTACAATGAGCAGTTCTTC. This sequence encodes CATQRTRGSYNEQFF. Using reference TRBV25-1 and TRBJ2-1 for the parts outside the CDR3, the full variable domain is EADIYQTPRYLVIGTGKKITLECSQTMGHDKMYWYQQDPGMELHLIHYSYGVNSTEKGDLSSESTVSRIRTEHFPLTLESARPSHTSQYLCATQRTRGSYNEQFFGPGTRLTVL.

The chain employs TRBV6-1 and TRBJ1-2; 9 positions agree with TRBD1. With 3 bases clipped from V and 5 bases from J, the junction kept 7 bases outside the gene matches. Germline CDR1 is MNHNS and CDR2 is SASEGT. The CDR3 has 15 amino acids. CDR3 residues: CASSDPPGQGYGYTF. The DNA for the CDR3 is TGTGCCAGCAGTGACCCCCCGGGACAGGGTTATGGCTACACCTTC.

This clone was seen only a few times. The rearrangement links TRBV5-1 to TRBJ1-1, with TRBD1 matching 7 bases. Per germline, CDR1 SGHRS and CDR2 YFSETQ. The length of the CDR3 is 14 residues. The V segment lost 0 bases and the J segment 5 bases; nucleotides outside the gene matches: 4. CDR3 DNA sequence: TGCGCCAGCAGCTTGGGGGCAGGGGGGACTGAAGCTTTCTTT. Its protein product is CASSLGAGGTEAFF.

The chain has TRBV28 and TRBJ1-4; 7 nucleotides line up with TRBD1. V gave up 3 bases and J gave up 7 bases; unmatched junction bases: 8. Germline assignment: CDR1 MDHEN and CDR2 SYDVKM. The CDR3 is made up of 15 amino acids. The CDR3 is CASSLTGRGLEKLFF. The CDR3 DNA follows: TGTGCCAGCAGTTTGACCGGGAGGGGGCTTGAAAAACTGTTTTTT.

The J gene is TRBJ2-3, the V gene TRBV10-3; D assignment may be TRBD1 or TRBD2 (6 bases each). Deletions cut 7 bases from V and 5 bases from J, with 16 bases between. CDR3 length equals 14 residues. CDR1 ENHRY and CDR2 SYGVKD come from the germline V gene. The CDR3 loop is CAIKGGGRGDTQYF. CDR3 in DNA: TGTGCCATCAAGGGGGGAGGCCGTGGAGATACGCAGTATTTT.

CDR3 loop: CASSDRQGGNTEAFF. DNA of the CDR3: TGTGCCAGCAGTGACCGACAGGGTGGGAACACTGAAGCTTTCTTT. The chain combines TRBV2 with TRBJ1-1, with TRBD1 matching 7 bases. Per germline, CDR1 SNHLY and CDR2 FYNNEI. The CDR3 runs to 15 residues. V gave up 3 bases and J gave up 1 base; unmatched junction bases: 5.

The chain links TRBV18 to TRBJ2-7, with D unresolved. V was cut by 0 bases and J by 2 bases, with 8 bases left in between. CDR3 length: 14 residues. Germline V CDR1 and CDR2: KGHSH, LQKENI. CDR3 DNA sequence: TGTGCCAGCTCACCACCCCGGCCACCCTACGAGCAGTACTTC. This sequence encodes CASSPPRPPYEQYF.

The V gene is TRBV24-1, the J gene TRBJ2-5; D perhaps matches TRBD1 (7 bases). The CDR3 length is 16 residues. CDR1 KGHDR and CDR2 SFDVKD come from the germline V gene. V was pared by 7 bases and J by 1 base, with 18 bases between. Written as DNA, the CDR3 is TGTGCCACCAGCCGGGCAGGGGGGACCTTCCAAGAGACCCAGTACTTC. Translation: CATSRAGGTFQETQYF.

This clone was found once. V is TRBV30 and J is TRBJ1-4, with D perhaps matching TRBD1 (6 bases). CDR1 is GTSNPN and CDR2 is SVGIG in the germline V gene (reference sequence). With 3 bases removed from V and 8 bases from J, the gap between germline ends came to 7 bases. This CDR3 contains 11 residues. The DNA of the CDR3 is TGTGCCTGGAGGACAGGAGAAAAACTGTTTTTT. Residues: CAWRTGEKLFF.

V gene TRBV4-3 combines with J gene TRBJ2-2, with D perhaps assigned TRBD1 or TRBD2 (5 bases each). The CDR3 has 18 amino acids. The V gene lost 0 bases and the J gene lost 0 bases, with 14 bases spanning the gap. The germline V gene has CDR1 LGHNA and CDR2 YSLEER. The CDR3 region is CASSQDSPGAANTGELFF. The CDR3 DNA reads TGCGCCAGCAGCCAAGATTCGCCCGGGGCCGCGAACACCGGGGAGCTGTTTTTT.

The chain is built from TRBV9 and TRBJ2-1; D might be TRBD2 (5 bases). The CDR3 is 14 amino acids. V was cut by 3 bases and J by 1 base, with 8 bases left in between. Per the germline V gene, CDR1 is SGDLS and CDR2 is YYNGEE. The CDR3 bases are TGTGCCAGCAGCGGGACTCAGTCCTACAATGAGCAGTTCTTC. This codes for CASSGTQSYNEQFF.

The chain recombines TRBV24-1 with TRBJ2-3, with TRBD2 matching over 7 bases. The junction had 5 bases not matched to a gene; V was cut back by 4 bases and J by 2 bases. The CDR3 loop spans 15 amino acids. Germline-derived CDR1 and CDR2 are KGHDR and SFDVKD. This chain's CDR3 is CATSEGGSSTDTQYF. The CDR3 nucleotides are TGTGCCACCAGTGAGGGGGGGAGTTCCACAGATACGCAGTATTTT.

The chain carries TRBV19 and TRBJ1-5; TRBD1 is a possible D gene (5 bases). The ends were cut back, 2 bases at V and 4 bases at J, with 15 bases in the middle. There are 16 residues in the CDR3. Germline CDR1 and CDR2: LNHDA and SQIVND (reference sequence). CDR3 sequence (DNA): TGTGCCAGTAGTATACGCGGGACGGCCATTAATCAGCCCCAGCATTTT. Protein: CASSIRGTAINQPQHF.

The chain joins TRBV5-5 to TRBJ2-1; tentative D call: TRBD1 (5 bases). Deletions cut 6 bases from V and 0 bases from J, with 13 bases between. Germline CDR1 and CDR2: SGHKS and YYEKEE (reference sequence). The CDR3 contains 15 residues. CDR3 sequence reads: CASIGTGSSYNEQFF. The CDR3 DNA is TGTGCCAGCATCGGTACAGGTTCCTCCTACAATGAGCAGTTCTTC.

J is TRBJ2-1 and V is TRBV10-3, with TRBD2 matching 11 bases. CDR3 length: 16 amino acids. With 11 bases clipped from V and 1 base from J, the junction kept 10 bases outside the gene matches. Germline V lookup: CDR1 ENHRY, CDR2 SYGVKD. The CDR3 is CAATSGGPDSYNEQFF. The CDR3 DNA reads TGTGCCGCAACTAGCGGGGGACCTGATTCCTACAATGAGCAGTTCTTC.

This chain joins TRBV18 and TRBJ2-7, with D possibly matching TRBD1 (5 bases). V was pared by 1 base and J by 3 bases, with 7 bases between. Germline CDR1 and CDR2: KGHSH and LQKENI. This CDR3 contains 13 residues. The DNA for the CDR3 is TGTGCCAGCTCACCACAGCAGGGCTACGAGCAGTACTTC. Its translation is CASSPQQGYEQYF.

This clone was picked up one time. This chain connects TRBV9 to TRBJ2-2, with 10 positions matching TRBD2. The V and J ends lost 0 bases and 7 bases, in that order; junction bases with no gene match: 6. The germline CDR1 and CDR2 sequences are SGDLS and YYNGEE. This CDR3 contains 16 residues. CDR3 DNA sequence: TGTGCCAGCAGCGTAGGAGCGGGGGGGCCTAGCGGGGAGCTGTTTTTT. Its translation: CASSVGAGGPSGELFF.

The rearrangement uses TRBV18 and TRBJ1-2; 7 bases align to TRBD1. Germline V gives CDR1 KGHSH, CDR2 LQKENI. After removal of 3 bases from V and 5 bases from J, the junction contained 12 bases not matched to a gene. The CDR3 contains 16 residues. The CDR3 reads CASSPSTGPGVYGYTF. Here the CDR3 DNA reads TGTGCCAGCTCACCCTCGACAGGGCCTGGGGTTTATGGCTACACCTTC.

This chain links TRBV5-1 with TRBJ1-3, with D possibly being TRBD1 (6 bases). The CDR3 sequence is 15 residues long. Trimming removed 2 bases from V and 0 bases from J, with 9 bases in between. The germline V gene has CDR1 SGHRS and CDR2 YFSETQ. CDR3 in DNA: TGCGCCAGCAGCTTAGGACAGAGCTCTGGAAACACCATATATTTT. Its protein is CASSLGQSSGNTIYF.

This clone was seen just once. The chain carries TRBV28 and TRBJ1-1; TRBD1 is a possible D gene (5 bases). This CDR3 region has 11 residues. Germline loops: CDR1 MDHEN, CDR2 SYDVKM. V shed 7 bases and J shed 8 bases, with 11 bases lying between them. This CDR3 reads CASTQGGEAFF. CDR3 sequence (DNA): TGTGCCAGCACCCAGGGAGGGGAAGCTTTCTTT.

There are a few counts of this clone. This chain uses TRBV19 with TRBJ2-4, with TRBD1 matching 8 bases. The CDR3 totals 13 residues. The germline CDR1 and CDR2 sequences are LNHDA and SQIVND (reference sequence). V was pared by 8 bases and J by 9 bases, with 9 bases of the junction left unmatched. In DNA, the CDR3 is TGTGCCAGTGGCAGGGGGCCGGAGGGCATTCAGTACTTC. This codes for CASGRGPEGIQYF.

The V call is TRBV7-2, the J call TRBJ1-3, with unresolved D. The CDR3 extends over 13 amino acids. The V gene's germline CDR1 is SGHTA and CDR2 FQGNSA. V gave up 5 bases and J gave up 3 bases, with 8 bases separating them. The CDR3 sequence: CASSQPYGNTIYF. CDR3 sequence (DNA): TGTGCCAGCAGCCAACCATATGGAAACACCATATATTTT.

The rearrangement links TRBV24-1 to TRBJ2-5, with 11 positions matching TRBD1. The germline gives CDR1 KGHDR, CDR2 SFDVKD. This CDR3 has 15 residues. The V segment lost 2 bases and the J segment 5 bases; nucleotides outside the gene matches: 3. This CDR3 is CATSDWDRGMETQYF. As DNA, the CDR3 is TGTGCCACCAGTGATTGGGACAGGGGGATGGAGACCCAGTACTTC.

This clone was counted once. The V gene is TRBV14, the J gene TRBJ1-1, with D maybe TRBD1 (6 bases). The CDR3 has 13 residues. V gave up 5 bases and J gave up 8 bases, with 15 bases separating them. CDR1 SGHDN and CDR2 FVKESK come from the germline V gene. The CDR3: CASSFRDTTEAFF. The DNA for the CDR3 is TGTGCCAGCAGCTTCCGGGACACCACCGAAGCTTTCTTT.

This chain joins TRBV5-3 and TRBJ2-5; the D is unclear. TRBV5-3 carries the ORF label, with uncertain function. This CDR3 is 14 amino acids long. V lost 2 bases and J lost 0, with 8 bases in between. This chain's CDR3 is CARSFRKYQETQYF. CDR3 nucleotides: TGTGCCAGAAGCTTTCGGAAATACCAAGAGACCCAGTACTTC.